A single sample gave rise to the 22 T cell receptor beta chains below, sequenced in a study of blood T cells in healthy people across ages (dated by TCRdb to the mid-2010s). Libraries came from 5' RACE. The run used an Illumina HiSeq 2500. A second about 7 to 12 cycle PCR used a sample-barcoded 5' primer and a J-beta primer mix. The raw public reads went through TCRdb reprocessing: fastp at Q25, MiXCR clone calling, in-frame beta chains kept. CDR3 protein duplicates are merged, each entry listing the most common genes and DNA. Present in this sample are around 690,000 distinct CDR3 sequences, 58% of which were seen just once. Approximately 40% of the sample is taken by the ten largest. The specimen was blood. Source of these receptors: a man in his 60s in good health.

This clonotype was recorded a few times. This rearrangement joins TRBV6-2 or TRBV6-3 to TRBJ1-5; TRBD1 matches 7 bases. The CDR3 spans 13 residues. J was trimmed by 5 bases and V by 7 bases; bases with no gene match: 5. Germline V gene data show CDR1 as MNHEY and CDR2 as SVGEGT. DNA of the CDR3: TGTGCCAGCACTCCGGGACAGTATCAGCCCCAGCATTTT. Encoded protein: CASTPGQYQPQHF.

The J gene is TRBJ2-5, the V gene TRBV20-1, with 12 bases matching TRBD2. The germline gives CDR1 DFQATT, CDR2 SNEGSKA (reference sequence). The CDR3 has 17 residues. Trimming took 0 bases from V and 5 from J; bases not matched to a gene: 10. The CDR3: CSARDWASGGGRETQYF. CDR3 sequence (DNA): TGCAGTGCTAGAGATTGGGCTAGCGGGGGGGGCAGGGAGACCCAGTACTTC.

The chain combines TRBV5-1 with TRBJ2-1; D is perhaps TRBD2 (5 bases). V lost 0 bases, J lost 10 bases, and 14 bases lay in between. This CDR3 is 14 amino acids long. Germline lookup yields CDR1 SGHRS and CDR2 YFSETQ. The CDR3 coding sequence is TGCGCCAGCAGCTTGGGAGGGTTTTCCTACGAGCAGTTCTTC. This sequence encodes CASSLGGFSYEQFF.

The CDR3 DNA reads TGCAGTGCCCGGACCGTTTATGGCTACACCTTC. Translated: CSARTVYGYTF. The chain combines TRBV20-1 with TRBJ1-2; D unclear. CDR1 is DFQATT, CDR2 SNEGSKA, per germline (reference sequence). Trimming took off 6 bases at V and 5 bases at J, with 10 bases between the two ends. The CDR3 covers 11 residues.

The V call is TRBV27, the J call TRBJ2-3; TRBD1 agrees at 7 bases. V was pared by 4 bases and J by 7 bases, with 11 bases of the junction left unmatched. The germline CDR1 and CDR2 sequences are MNHEY and SMNVEV (reference sequence). The CDR3 length is 15 residues. The CDR3 DNA reads as TGTGCCAGCAGTTCCCCTGGGACAGTGCTAAATACGCAGTATTTT. Its protein is CASSSPGTVLNTQYF.

This clonotype was detected only a few times. The J gene is TRBJ1-4, the V gene TRBV7-2, with 9 nucleotides matching TRBD1. Germline trimming cut 3 bases from V and 8 bases from J; bases unmatched to any gene: 7. This CDR3 has 15 residues. Looked up from germline, CDR1 is SGHTA and CDR2 is FQGNSA. The CDR3: CASSLGTGLGEKLFF. The CDR3 DNA sequence: TGTGCCAGCAGCTTGGGGACAGGGCTTGGAGAAAAACTGTTTTTT.

This clonotype was seen at least ten times. The chain couples TRBV7-2 to TRBJ2-5; 8 nucleotides align to TRBD1. Per the germline V gene, CDR1 is SGHTA and CDR2 is FQGNSA. V trimming: 2 bases; J trimming: 5 bases; junction bases outside the gene matches: 4. The CDR3 contains 14 residues. CDR3 in amino acids: CASSLQGARETQYF. The CDR3 DNA follows: TGTGCCAGCAGCTTACAGGGGGCGCGGGAGACCCAGTACTTC.

J is TRBJ1-6 and V is TRBV20-1, with D unclear. Trimming left V 3 bases short and J 5 bases short, with 14 bases between. Germline-derived CDR1 and CDR2 are DFQATT and SNEGSKA (reference sequence). This CDR3 spans 15 amino acids. The CDR3 sequence is CSASGAGGNNSPLHF. The DNA for the CDR3 is TGCAGTGCTAGCGGCGCGGGTGGAAATAATTCACCCCTCCACTTT.

This sequence joins TRBV2 and TRBJ1-1; D unclear. Germline V gene lookup returns CDR1 SNHLY and CDR2 FYNNEI. Trimming took off 4 bases at V and 1 base at J, with 7 bases between the two ends. CDR3 size: 13 residues. The CDR3 DNA reads TGTGCCAGCAGTGTTACGAGGAACACTGAAGCTTTCTTT. This codes for CASSVTRNTEAFF.

The sample holds one count of this clonotype. The rearrangement links TRBV10-2 to TRBJ2-7; no clear D gene. This CDR3 spans 12 amino acids. Between the trimmed V and J ends, which lost 6 bases and 6 bases, there was a span of 12 bases. Per germline, CDR1 WSHSY and CDR2 SAAADI. CDR3: CASSAGRFEQYF. The CDR3 DNA is TGCGCCAGCAGCGCCGGACGGTTCGAGCAGTACTTC.

This chain connects TRBV20-1 to TRBJ1-6, with 7 bases lining up with TRBD1. There are 12 residues in the CDR3. Germline lookup yields CDR1 DFQATT and CDR2 SNEGSKA (reference sequence). The CDR3 bases are TGCTCCGGCAGGGGGGGGGATTCACCCCTCCACTTT. The encoded protein is CSGRGGDSPLHF.

V is TRBV6-5 and J is TRBJ1-2, with TRBD1 as a possible D gene (5 bases). Looked up from germline, CDR1 is MNHEY and CDR2 is SVGAGI. V was pared by 5 bases and J by 8 bases, with 21 bases between. CDR3 length equals 15 residues. The CDR3 is CASSPTGGSYEGYTF. The CDR3 DNA follows: TGTGCCAGCAGTCCCACTGGGGGATCCTACGAGGGCTACACCTTC.

This chain links TRBV14 with TRBJ2-5; 7 bases are a match to TRBD1. The CDR3 consists of 16 residues. The ends lost 1 base at V and 2 bases at J; junction bases unmatched: 7. The germline CDR1 and CDR2 sequences are SGHDN and FVKESK. The CDR3 here is CASSQGRDSIQETQYF. In nucleotides, the CDR3 is TGTGCCAGCAGCCAAGGCCGGGACAGCATTCAAGAGACCCAGTACTTC.

The chain is built from TRBV28 and TRBJ2-2, with a tentative D call TRBD1 (6 bases). The CDR3 runs to 13 residues. Germline CDR1 is MDHEN and CDR2 is SYDVKM. V gave up 8 bases and J gave up 2 bases, with 9 bases separating them. CDR3 protein: CASFGTNTGELFF. Written as DNA, the CDR3 is TGTGCCAGCTTCGGGACAAACACCGGGGAGCTGTTTTTT.

This rearrangement joins TRBV3-1 to TRBJ2-2; no clear D. The CDR3 covers 15 residues. Germline assignment: CDR1 LGHDT and CDR2 YNNKEL (reference sequence). The ends were cut back, 0 bases at V and 4 bases at J, with 9 bases in the middle. CDR3 protein: CASSQDVMRTGELFF. The CDR3 DNA reads as TGTGCCAGCAGCCAAGACGTCATGCGCACCGGGGAGCTGTTTTTT.

The chain has TRBV20-1 and TRBJ2-5; no clear D gene. The CDR3 runs to 11 residues. Germline V lookup: CDR1 DFQATT, CDR2 SNEGSKA (reference sequence). Trimming removed 6 bases from V and 2 bases from J, with 7 bases in between. CDR3 coding DNA: TGCAGTGCCCACAGTCAAGAGACCCAGTACTTC. This codes for CSAHSQETQYF.

The chain recombines TRBV11-2 with TRBJ2-7, with unresolved D. The CDR3 runs to 14 residues. Germline loops: CDR1 SGHAT, CDR2 FQNNGV. V lost 1 base and J lost 2, with 9 bases in between. CDR3 DNA sequence: TGTGCCAGCAGCTTAGCGGCCAGTCCCTACGAGCAGTACTTC. Its translation: CASSLAASPYEQYF.

The rearrangement links TRBV20-1 to TRBJ2-7; 7 bases line up with TRBD1. Looked up from germline, CDR1 is DFQATT and CDR2 is SNEGSKA (reference sequence). Losses at the gene ends were 7 bases for V and 3 bases for J; bases not matched to a gene: 9. The CDR3 is made up of 13 amino acids. The CDR3 nucleotides are TGCAGTGTCGGCCAGGGGGTGAGCTACGAGCAGTACTTC. Protein product: CSVGQGVSYEQYF.

V is TRBV25-1 and J is TRBJ2-1; possibly TRBD1 or TRBD2 for D (6 bases each). Germline values: CDR1 MGHDK, CDR2 SYGVNS. The CDR3 has 15 residues. The germline V and J ends were trimmed by 8 bases and 4 bases, with 18 bases remaining between them. The CDR3, as DNA: TGTGCCAGCTCAGGAAGGTGGGGGGCATACAATGAGCAGTTCTTC. It specifies CASSGRWGAYNEQFF.

The genes are TRBV15 and TRBJ2-7, with D unclear. Germline-derived CDR1 and CDR2 are LNHNV and YYDKDF (reference sequence). This CDR3 is built from 12 residues. Trimming took 3 bases from V and 4 from J, leaving 7 bases between them. CDR3 in amino acids: CATSRDGYEQYF. In nucleotides, the CDR3 is TGTGCCACCAGCAGGGATGGGTACGAGCAGTACTTC.

For this clonotype: One end of the junction fails to match germline, which may point to a read error. The V and J genes are TRBV5-1 and TRBJ2-1, with 9 bases lining up with TRBD2. This CDR3 contains 16 residues. CDR1 SGHRS and CDR2 YFSETQ come from the germline V gene. The CDR3 sequence is CTSSKSSERGANEQFF. In DNA, the CDR3 is TGCACCAGCAGTAAATCTTCCGAGCGGGGGGCCAATGAGCAGTTCTTC.

The rearrangement joins TRBV12-3 or TRBV12-4 to TRBJ1-1, with unresolved D. V lost 3 bases and J lost 8, with 13 bases in between. This CDR3 contains 13 residues. The CDR3 DNA follows: TGTGCCAGCAGTTTCGGGCAGGCAGACGAAGCTTTCTTT. Translation gives CASSFGQADEAFF.